This T cell receptor (beta chain) stems from a study of cytomegalovirus exposure and HLA in healthy donors. The study's findings and limits: TCR beta sequences reportedly predicted the HLA-A and HLA-B alleles of most subjects accurately. In a later analysis, TCR beta V- and J-gene trimming showed a link to a missense DCLRE1C variant.

Comments on this clone: Its antigen is unidentified.

V dropped 4 bases and J dropped 0; count of bases not matched to a gene: 2. The CDR3 extends over 14 amino acids. Germline CDR1 reads MNHEY; CDR2 reads SVGAGI. The PCR made use of 60 Vbeta and 13 Jbeta primers. Profiling relied on immunoSEQ multiplex PCR, and the TCRdb table lists in-frame clones only, not all of them. The repertoire holds some 140,000 clones, with 79% as singletons. The gene calls are TRBV6-5 and TRBJ1-1, with 7 positions matching TRBD1. The TCR comes from a man younger than 40 in good health and CMV-seropositive. The sequencing input was PBMCs. The CDR3 here is CASSLDRMNTEAFF. In DNA form, the CDR3 reads TGTGCCAGCAGTTTGGACAGGATGAACACTGAAGCTTTCTTT.